The sample holds a few counts of the clone carrying this T cell receptor beta chain. Antigen: not known. This record belongs to a study of T cell repertoires in cytomegalovirus infection. TCRdb re-called the reads with MiXCR, one entry per CDR3 protein. This table has about 160,000 distinct CDR3 sequences, 20% to 25% appearing once. Trimming pared 0 bases from V and 0 bases from J, leaving 10 bases between. The CDR3 consists of 16 residues. Germline V gives CDR1 SGHRS, CDR2 YFSETQ. The starting material was CD8+ T cells from cultured PBMCs, obtained from culture after CMV antigen stimulation. This receptor was identified in a human donor in good health (CMV status not recorded). Some clones in this sample may be carry-over from other donors' samples. V is TRBV5-1 and J is TRBJ1-3; D is undetermined. The CDR3 DNA follows: TGCGCCAGCAGCTTGGAGTTGTCGGTCTCTGGAAACACCATATATTTT. This sequence encodes CASSLELSVSGNTIYF.